What follows are 21 T cell receptor beta chains derived from one specimen sequenced in a study of vaccination and CD4 T cells after COVID-19. The study sequenced cultured CD4+ T cell DNA using the Oncomine TCR Beta short-read assay. TCRdb re-derived calls from the PCR reads in MiXCR, one entry per CDR3 protein. Here the sample spans tens of thousands of distinct CDR3 sequences, 60% to 75% being singletons. Treatment of the sample: roughly 10-day PBMC culture with coronavirus spike peptide pools or control peptides (ViraFEST assay). Their antigen targets remain unknown. The sequencing input was CD4+ T cells from blood, cultured in vitro. The receptors shown here come from a human donor who had recovered from COVID-19.

The gene calls are TRBV27 and TRBJ1-6, with D hard to call. Germline V gene lookup returns CDR1 MNHEY and CDR2 SMNVEV (reference sequence). Trimming cost V 5 bases and J 9 bases, with 5 bases left between them. The CDR3 covers 11 residues. CDR3 region: CASSHGSPLHF. The CDR3 nucleotides are TGTGCCAGCAGTCACGGTTCACCCCTCCACTTT.

Comment on this clonotype: A read error may be the cause here, since a much bigger clone is one base away. The V call is TRBV7-2, the J call TRBJ2-5; D is ambiguous. This CDR3 region has 13 residues. Trimming took 7 bases from V and 1 from J, leaving 10 bases between them. Per the germline V gene, CDR1 is SGHTA and CDR2 is FQGNSA. As DNA, the CDR3 is TGTGCCAGCACCACTTGCTCCCAAGAGACCCAGTACTTC. It yields the protein CASTTCSQETQYF. Combining the CDR3 with reference TRBV7-2 and TRBJ2-5 gives the whole variable domain GAGVSQSPSNKVTEKGKDVELRCDPISGHTALYWYRQSLGQGLEFLIYFQGNSAPDKSGLPSDRFSAERTGGSVSTLTIQRTQQEDSAVYLCASTTCSQETQYFGPGTRLLVL.

The chain uses TRBV20-1 and TRBJ2-7, with 15 positions matching TRBD2. This CDR3 comprises 14 residues. Germline CDR1 DFQATT, CDR2 SNEGSKA (reference sequence). V lost 5 bases, J lost 11 bases, and 10 bases stayed unmatched. CDR3 residues: CSASTGTSGRIKYF. The CDR3 DNA follows: TGCAGTGCTTCTACCGGGACTAGCGGGAGGATCAAGTACTTC.

This clonotype came up a few times. The CDR3 DNA is TGTGCCAGCAGTTTATACGAGGGTATAACAGATACGCAGTATTTT. Protein: CASSLYEGITDTQYF. The chain uses TRBV27 and TRBJ2-3, with a tentative D call TRBD2 (5 bases). This CDR3 has 15 amino acids. Germline V gene data show CDR1 as MNHEY and CDR2 as SMNVEV (reference sequence). Trimming removed 1 base at V and 3 bases at J, with 11 bases between.

The chain has TRBV29-1 and TRBJ1-2; D might be TRBD1 (5 bases). V lost 5 bases and J 6 bases, leaving 16 bases between the germline ends. The CDR3 runs to 13 residues. In germline, CDR1 is SQVTM, CDR2 ANQGSEA. CDR3 amino acids: CSVTREYLDGYTF. The CDR3 nucleotides read TGCAGCGTTACCAGGGAGTATCTTGATGGCTACACCTTC.

This rearrangement joins TRBV6-2 or TRBV6-3 to TRBJ2-7; 7 bases align to TRBD1. CDR3 length equals 14 residues. Germline CDR1 is MNHEY and CDR2 is SVGEGT. V was pared by 2 bases and J by 7 bases, with 8 bases of the junction left unmatched. The CDR3 protein is CASSYGTALWEQYF. The CDR3, as DNA: TGTGCCAGCAGTTACGGGACAGCCCTTTGGGAGCAGTACTTC.

The gene calls are TRBV7-2 and TRBJ1-5; D ambiguous. V was shortened by 1 base and J by 7 bases, with 11 bases between the two germline ends. The V gene's germline CDR1 is SGHTA and CDR2 FQGNSA. This CDR3 spans 14 amino acids. CDR3: CASSLDPGGQPQHF. CDR3 nucleotides: TGTGCCAGCAGCTTAGACCCGGGCGGGCAGCCCCAGCATTTT.

The CDR3 DNA sequence: TGTGCCAGCAGCTGGGAAAACTATGGCTACACCTTC. It specifies CASSWENYGYTF. The chain joins TRBV7-2 to TRBJ1-2; D ambiguous. This CDR3 is built from 12 residues. V dropped 4 bases and J dropped 2 bases, with 5 bases sitting between them. Germline-derived CDR1 and CDR2 are SGHTA and FQGNSA.

The V call is TRBV15, the J call TRBJ2-4; D unresolved. With 0 bases removed from V and 1 base from J, the gap between germline ends came to 10 bases. The CDR3 extends over 16 amino acids. Germline V lookup: CDR1 LNHNV, CDR2 YYDKDF (reference sequence). The CDR3 sequence: CATSRDREGAKNIQYF. As DNA, the CDR3 is TGTGCCACCAGCAGAGACCGAGAAGGGGCCAAAAACATTCAGTACTTC.

The chain has TRBV6-5 and TRBJ2-5; 15 nucleotides match TRBD2. This CDR3 spans 17 amino acids. The junction had 3 bases not matched to a gene; V was cut back by 4 bases and J by 0 bases. CDR1 is MNHEY and CDR2 is SVGAGI in the germline V gene. The CDR3 DNA sequence: TGTGCCAGCAGTTCCGGGACTAGCGGGGGGTACCAAGAGACCCAGTACTTC. Translating it yields CASSSGTSGGYQETQYF.

The V gene is TRBV20-1, the J gene TRBJ1-2; D call uncertain. The V end was cut by 8 bases, the J end by 3 bases, with 7 bases between. Germline V gene sequence: CDR1 DFQATT, CDR2 SNEGSKA (reference sequence). This CDR3 is 10 amino acids long. The CDR3 sequence: CSSFHYGYTF. In DNA form, the CDR3 reads TGCAGTTCCTTTCACTATGGCTACACCTTC.

This chain uses TRBV11-2 with TRBJ1-5; D unresolved. The germline V and J ends were trimmed by 2 bases and 2 bases, with 10 bases remaining between them. Germline CDR1 and CDR2: SGHAT and FQNNGV. The CDR3 loop spans 15 amino acids. Here the CDR3 DNA reads TGTGCCAGCAGCTTATCCGGGTTCGGCAATCAGCCCCAGCATTTT. Residues: CASSLSGFGNQPQHF.

This clonotype was seen a handful of times. The chain joins TRBV20-1 to TRBJ2-3, with TRBD1 as a possible D gene (6 bases). Germline loops: CDR1 DFQATT, CDR2 SNEGSKA (reference sequence). The V end lost 6 bases, the J end lost 0 bases, and 13 bases lay between the germline ends. The CDR3 sequence is 14 residues long. The CDR3 sequence is CSAGQTASTDTQYF. CDR3 bases: TGCAGTGCCGGACAGACGGCTAGCACAGATACGCAGTATTTT.

The V call is TRBV27, the J call TRBJ1-1; 8 bases align to TRBD1. This CDR3 spans 14 amino acids. Trimming at V came to 3 bases and at J to 1 base, leaving 1 base not matched to a gene. Germline lookup yields CDR1 MNHEY and CDR2 SMNVEV (reference sequence). CDR3 loop: CASSLDRANTEAFF. CDR3 DNA sequence: TGTGCCAGCAGTTTGGACAGGGCGAACACTGAAGCTTTCTTT.

This rearrangement joins TRBV20-1 to TRBJ2-2; 10 nucleotides line up with TRBD2. Unmatched junction bases numbered 7, after V lost 2 bases and J lost 4 bases. Germline assignment: CDR1 DFQATT and CDR2 SNEGSKA (reference sequence). The CDR3 length is 16 residues. For the CDR3, the DNA is TGCAGTGCTAGACTTCCGAGCGGGGGGGCCACCGGGGAGCTGTTTTTT. Translated, it gives CSARLPSGGATGELFF.

The chain's CDR3 is CAWVPLGLAGVKTQYF. The CDR3 nucleotides are TGTGCCTGGGTCCCTTTGGGACTAGCGGGAGTGAAGACCCAGTACTTC. J is TRBJ2-5 and V is TRBV30, with 14 bases lining up with TRBD2. The CDR3 has 16 amino acids. V was clipped by 5 bases and J by 6 bases; unmatched bases: 11. Germline V CDR1 and CDR2: GTSNPN, SVGIG (reference sequence).

This clonotype was observed a few times. V and J are TRBV6-1 and TRBJ2-7; 11 nucleotides agree with TRBD1. V trimming: 5 bases; J trimming: 0 bases; junction bases outside the gene matches: 3. The CDR3 loop spans 15 amino acids. Looked up from germline, CDR1 is MNHNS and CDR2 is SASEGT. The CDR3 sequence: CASSQGTGGSYEQYF. The CDR3 bases are TGTGCCAGCAGTCAGGGGACAGGGGGCTCCTACGAGCAGTACTTC.

As for this clonotype: A junction end diverges from the germline sequence, so it may reflect a read error. CDR3 coding DNA: TGTGCCAGCAGCTCTAGGGGGACTCTCTCCCACGAGCAGTACTTC. This sequence encodes CASSSRGTLSHEQYF. The chain joins TRBV7-2 to TRBJ2-7; D is possibly TRBD1 or TRBD2 (6 bases each). The CDR3 totals 15 residues. The V gene's germline CDR1 is SGHTA and CDR2 FQGNSA.

The chain employs TRBV7-6 and TRBJ2-5, with TRBD1 identical over 11 bases. Germline assignment: CDR1 SGHVS and CDR2 FNYEAQ. V gave up 5 bases and J gave up 6 bases; unmatched junction bases: 5. The CDR3 has 14 amino acids. The CDR3 spells CASSAGTGGQTQYF. Written as DNA, the CDR3 is TGTGCCAGCAGCGCCGGGACAGGGGGACAGACCCAGTACTTC.

This sequence joins TRBV7-8 and TRBJ1-1; D not certain. There are 14 residues in the CDR3. Trimming pared 8 bases from V and 0 bases from J, leaving 13 bases between. Germline V lookup: CDR1 SGHVS, CDR2 FQNEAQ. In DNA, the CDR3 is TGTGCCAGCCGAAACGGTGGGATGAACACTGAAGCTTTCTTT. This sequence encodes CASRNGGMNTEAFF.

In DNA form, the CDR3 reads TGTGCCAGCAGTCCTACAGGGGGCCACACCGGGGAGCTGTTTTTT. This codes for CASSPTGGHTGELFF. The J gene is TRBJ2-2, the V gene TRBV27, with 9 bases identical to TRBD1. The ends lost 5 bases at V and 3 bases at J; junction bases unmatched: 4. The CDR3 runs to 15 residues. The germline V gene has CDR1 MNHEY and CDR2 SMNVEV (reference sequence).